This TCR beta chain is from a study of blood T cell repertoires in COVID-19. CDR3 length equals 16 residues. V gave up 8 bases and J gave up 3 bases, with 19 bases separating them. Germline V gene lookup returns CDR1 SNHLY and CDR2 FYNNEI. The data were produced by immunoSEQ multiplex PCR, yet TCRdb's version contains in-frame clones alone and is incomplete. The sample contains over 350,000 clones, 86% of which appear only once. The origin of this receptor is a woman between 25 and 40 years old with active or convalescent COVID-19. Sequenced input: peripheral blood. The rearrangement uses TRBV2 and TRBJ2-2; the D gene is possibly TRBD1 (5 bases). The CDR3 coding sequence is TGTGCCAGCCAGCCCAGCAGGGTTTTGGACACCGGGGAGCTGTTTTTT. Amino acid sequence: CASQPSRVLDTGELFF.